This TCR beta chain was observed in a study of CD8+ T cells in alopecia areata. Overall study: A 6-month period off drug followed tofacitinib, which lasted 6 to 18 months. Findings of the study overall: Sequencing of scalp samples also includes resident alphabeta T cells from normal skin.

Researchers gathered lesional scalp punch biopsies and peripheral blood from patients with alopecia areata. Details on this clone: Its specificity is not known.

Isolated RNA was reverse transcribed into cDNA used as the sequencing template. Only in-frame clones appear in the TCRdb table, and some are missing; sequencing was by immunoSEQ multiplex PCR. The sample contains 9,500 to 15,000 clones, more than 45% of which appear only once. The receptor was derived from a human donor with alopecia areata. Input material: skin.

The CDR3 loop reads CSASKAYEQYF. In nucleotides, the CDR3 is TGCAGTGCTAGCAAGGCGTACGAGCAGTACTTC. The V and J genes are TRBV20-1 and TRBJ2-5; D call uncertain. The tail of the sequence fits TRBJ2-7 better, so the J call may be wrong. The CDR3 extends over 11 amino acids. CDR1 DFQATT and CDR2 SNEGSKA come from the germline V gene (reference sequence).